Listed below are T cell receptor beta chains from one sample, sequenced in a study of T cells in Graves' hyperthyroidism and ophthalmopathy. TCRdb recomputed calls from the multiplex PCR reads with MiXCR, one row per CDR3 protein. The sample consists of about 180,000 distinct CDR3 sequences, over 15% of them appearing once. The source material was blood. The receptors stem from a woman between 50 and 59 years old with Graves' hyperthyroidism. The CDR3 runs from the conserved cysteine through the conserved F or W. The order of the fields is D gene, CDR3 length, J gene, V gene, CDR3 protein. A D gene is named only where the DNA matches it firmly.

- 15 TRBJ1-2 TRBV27 CASSLAGPGVGGYTF
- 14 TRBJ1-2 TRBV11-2 CASSLLRQAYGYTF
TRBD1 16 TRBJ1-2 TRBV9 CASSATPGQGRYGYTF
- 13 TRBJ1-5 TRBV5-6 CASSPGPGQPQHF
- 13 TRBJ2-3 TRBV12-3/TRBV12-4 CATRDGGTDTQYF
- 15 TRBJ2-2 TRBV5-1 CASSRAPPTSGELFF
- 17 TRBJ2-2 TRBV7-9 CASSFHPRQANTGELFF
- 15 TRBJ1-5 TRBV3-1 CASSQDLGGYQPQHF
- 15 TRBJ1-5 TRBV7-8 CASSPPSMSNQPQHF
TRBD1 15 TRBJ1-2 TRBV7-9 CASSPRTGLAGGYTF
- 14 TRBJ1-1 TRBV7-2 CASSPDGRNTEAFF
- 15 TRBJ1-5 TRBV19 CASSIVSGVNQPQHF
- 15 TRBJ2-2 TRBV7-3 CASSLTGGGTGELFF
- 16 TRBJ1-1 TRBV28 CASTPGWEVKNTEAFF
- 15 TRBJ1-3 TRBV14 CASSLMRASGNTIYF
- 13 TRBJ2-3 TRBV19 CASSSTGRDTQYF
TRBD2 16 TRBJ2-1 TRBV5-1 CASSHGLAGTYNEQFF
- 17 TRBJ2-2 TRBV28 CASSPPSALSNTGELFF
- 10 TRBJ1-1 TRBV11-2 CASKSDEAFF
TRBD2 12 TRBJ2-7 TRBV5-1 CASSYAGGEQYF
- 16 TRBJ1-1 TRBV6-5 CASSYLRALSSTEAFF
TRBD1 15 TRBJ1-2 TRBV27 CASRLQGDDGYGYTF
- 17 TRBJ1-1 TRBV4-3 CASSPSITAELNTEAFF